This T cell receptor beta chain originates from a study of cytomegalovirus exposure and HLA in healthy donors. Notes on the study in general: Most observed TCR sequences were rare, whereas some public TCRs were detected in many donors.

V shed 8 bases and J shed 2 bases, with 11 bases lying between them. This CDR3 has 13 residues. Germline CDR1 and CDR2: SEHNR and FQNEAQ (reference sequence). Primers: 60 Vbeta forward and 13 Jbeta reverse. Here immunoSEQ multiplex PCR was the method, and the copy in TCRdb shows in-frame clones only, minus some. The repertoire holds around 170,000 clones, with over 60% as singletons. Regarding this clone: Its antigen is currently unknown.

V usage is TRBV7-9 and J usage is TRBJ2-3; D might be TRBD1 (5 bases). The specimen sequenced was PBMCs. This TCR was recovered from a girl under 18 in good health and CMV-seronegative. The DNA for the CDR3 is TGTGCCAGCCTGGGGCACCACACAGATACGCAGTATTTT. This gives the protein CASLGHHTDTQYF.